This T cell receptor (beta chain) was recorded in a study of vaccination and CD4 T cells after COVID-19. Study-wide background: Participants got two doses of BNT162b2 or mRNA-1273 vaccine.

TCRdb re-analysed the PCR reads in MiXCR, keeping a single row per CDR3 protein. Of just over 35,000 distinct CDR3 sequences detected, more than 30% appear once; the ten largest clones hold under 6.5%. This sample's time point: late sampling 161 to 241 days after vaccination in a few convalescent patients. Germline CDR1 is SGHNT and CDR2 is YYREEE (reference sequence). The CDR3 contains 16 residues. V was clipped by 4 bases and J by 0 bases, with 16 bases between them. The starting material was CD4+ T cells from blood, obtained about 7 months after SARS-CoV-2 vaccination. The sequence was collected from a human donor who had recovered from COVID-19. The rearrangement links TRBV5-4 to TRBJ1-1; D call uncertain. CDR3 in DNA: TGTGCCAGCAGCCCCGGGGAGGGAACTATGAACACTGAAGCTTTCTTT. Protein sequence: CASSPGEGTMNTEAFF.